This T cell receptor (beta chain) was found in a study of T-cell memory formation after mild COVID-19. TCRdb re-analysed the 5' RACE reads in MiXCR, keeping a single row per CDR3 protein. The sample yields about 620,000 distinct CDR3 sequences, about a sixth seen once. Trimming took off 4 bases at V and 5 bases at J, with 9 bases between the two ends. Per the germline V gene, CDR1 is SEHNR and CDR2 is FQNEAQ (reference sequence). The length of the CDR3 is 12 residues. Study observations and caveats: From day 15 to 85, contracting clones were balanced between CD4 and CD8, whereas later expanders leaned toward CD4+.

A note on this clonotype: Its antigen remains unidentified.

The TCR was taken from an adult woman who had mild COVID-19 (a few samples of this study predate the infection). Cell type and time point are not known. The sample consisted of PBMCs or a T cell subset sorted from them (not recorded which). J is TRBJ2-7 and V is TRBV7-9, with a tentative D call TRBD2 (6 bases). The DNA of the CDR3 is TGTGCCAGCAGCTCCCGGGAGCACGAGCAGTACTTC. Amino acids: CASSSREHEQYF.